This T cell receptor (beta chain) was captured by sequencing in a study of beta chain features in type 1 diabetes. A note on this clone: Its antigen is unknown.

This CDR3 is 14 amino acids long. CDR1 SGDLS and CDR2 YYNGEE come from the germline V gene. Trimming took 3 bases from V and 1 from J, leaving 9 bases between them. Expressed TCRB transcripts were sequenced, since all the RNA that had been isolated was reverse transcribed. Sequenced by immunoSEQ multiplex PCR; TCRdb stores in-frame clones only, minus some. The sample comprises 400,000 to 550,000 clones, roughly 11% of which are singletons, and approximately 0.045% rests with the top ten. General study findings and limits: A PCR bias possibly favoring shorter templates would apply equally to patients and controls.

The chain uses TRBV9 and TRBJ2-3, with D hard to call. The specimen was naive CD4+ T cells from blood. This sequence was found in a woman aged 18-35 years in good health. CDR3 in amino acids: CASSEKERTDTQYF. The CDR3 bases are TGTGCCAGCAGCGAGAAGGAACGCACAGATACGCAGTATTTT.